This TCR beta chain was sequenced during a study of T cell responses to AZD1222 COVID-19 vaccine. Study results and caveats: Close to half of all spike-specific TCRs reportedly target regions of the variants that are unmutated. Females outnumbered males among donors, who were mostly white British; clonal diversity was possibly underestimated. Repertoire sampling happened only post peak T cell response.

Sequencing used immunoSEQ multiplex PCR; TCRdb keeps in-frame clones, though not all of them. The sample includes approximately 150,000 clones, 85% to 90% of them seen just once. CDR1 and CDR2 from the germline V gene are SNHLY and FYNNEI. This CDR3 spans 13 amino acids. Trimming cost V 6 bases and J 4 bases, with 12 bases left between them. With respect to this clone: Its specificity is not known.

Second-dose intervals near 4 or 12 weeks were combined. The starting material was peripheral blood, obtained 28 days after the second AZD1222 dose. The chain combines TRBV2 with TRBJ1-1, with D unresolved. The TCR originated in an adult who received the AZD1222 COVID-19 vaccine. This CDR3 is CASRRVEGTEAFF. DNA of the CDR3: TGTGCCAGCAGGAGGGTGGAGGGCACTGAAGCTTTCTTT.